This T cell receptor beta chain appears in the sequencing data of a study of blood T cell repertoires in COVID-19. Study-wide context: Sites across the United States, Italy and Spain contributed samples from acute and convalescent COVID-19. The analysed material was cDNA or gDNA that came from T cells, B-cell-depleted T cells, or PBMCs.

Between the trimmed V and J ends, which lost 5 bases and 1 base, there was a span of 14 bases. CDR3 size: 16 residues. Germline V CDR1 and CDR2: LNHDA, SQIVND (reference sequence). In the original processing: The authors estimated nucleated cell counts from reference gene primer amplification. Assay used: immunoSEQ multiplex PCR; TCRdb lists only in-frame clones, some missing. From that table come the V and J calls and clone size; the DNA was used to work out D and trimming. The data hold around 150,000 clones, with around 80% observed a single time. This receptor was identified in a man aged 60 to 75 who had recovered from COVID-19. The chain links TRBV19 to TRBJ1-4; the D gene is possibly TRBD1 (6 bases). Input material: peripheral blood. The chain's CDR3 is CASSSTGRETNEKLFF. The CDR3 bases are TGTGCCAGTAGTTCCACAGGGAGGGAAACTAATGAAAAACTGTTTTTT.